Many counts were recorded for the clone carrying this TCR beta chain. Its antigen is as yet unknown. The unsorted libraries were made from 2 million PBMCs kept at -80 C. TCRdb passed the 5' RACE reads through MiXCR, listing each CDR3 protein once. The sample records approximately 74,000 distinct CDR3 sequences, less than 5.5% being singletons. This record comes from a study of neurological immune-mediated disorders. Broader study findings: There were no CDR3 amino acid sequences shared by expanded clones across subjects, a result suggesting private repertoires in all groups. Any association between clinical or MRI features and the multiple sclerosis repertoire cluster was absent.

Trimming removed 0 bases from V and 2 bases from J, with 19 bases in between. Per germline, CDR1 DFQATT and CDR2 SNEGSKA (reference sequence). The CDR3 is made up of 17 amino acids. Input material: PBMCs. This TCR came from a man between 18 and 35 years old with multiple sclerosis. This chain links TRBV20-1 with TRBJ1-2; maybe TRBD1 (5 bases). The CDR3 region has the DNA TGCAGTGCTAGAGACGGGGCCCATCCGAAGCCGAACTATGGCTACACCTTC. It is translated as CSARDGAHPKPNYGYTF.